Sequencing of this T cell receptor (beta chain) was carried out in a study of OX40 agonist ivuxolimab in advanced cancers. At the level of the whole study: Ivuxolimab was a fully human IgG2 agonistic monoclonal antibody targeting the costimulatory receptor OX40 (CD134). Intravenous ivuxolimab was administered to patients every 2 weeks at six dose levels: 0.01, 0.1, 0.3, 1.5, 3 and 10 mg/kg. Among the approximately 50 dose-escalation patients, some 20 had hepatocellular carcinoma, 15 or so melanoma, 9 renal cell carcinoma and 9 head and neck cancer. In the dose-escalation cohort, about four fifths of patients were male, and the mean age was roughly 60 years with a range of about 20 to 80. Prior anti-PD-1, anti-PD-L1 or anti-CTLA-4 therapy was permitted, and checkpoint inhibitors had been received by roughly 40% of dose-escalation patients. Three dose-escalation patients achieved partial responses, one with hepatocellular carcinoma and two with cutaneous melanoma. Peripheral TCRbeta sequencing aimed to test whether ivuxolimab altered TCR sequence diversity and caused clonal T-cell expansion. The monotherapy dose-escalation portion (N ≈ 55 patients) of the phase I ivuxolimab trial is reported in the paper.

Study-wide findings and limitations: At doses of 0.1 to 3.0 mg/kg, clonal expansion of both CD4+ and CD8+ blood T cells was observed from baseline to week 6. After ivuxolimab, expanded clones were on average more numerous among CD8+ T cells than among CD4+ T cells. Partial responders in the 0.1-3.0 mg/kg groups had among the lowest normalized peripheral clonal expansion, especially among CD8+ T cells. Antigen specificity was not determined for the clonally expanded peripheral T cells. Low levels of normalized T-cell clonal expansion were also seen in some patients who did not respond.

Patients with a history of autoimmune disease or receiving systemic immunosuppression were excluded from the trial. Peripheral blood for TCR sequencing was drawn from every dose cohort at baseline, at cycle 4 day 1 and at cycle 7 day 1. Samples were obtained from an open-label, multicenter, first-in-human phase I dose-escalation trial of ivuxolimab. Adults with locally advanced or metastatic melanoma, renal cell carcinoma, hepatocellular carcinoma or head and neck squamous cell carcinoma were enrolled in the trial. Before TCR sequencing, CD4+ T cells and CD8+ T cells were sorted from peripheral blood as separate populations. For sequencing of the TCRbeta CDR3 region, genomic DNA was extracted from the sorted cells. The immunoSEQ Assay was used for sequencing of TCRbeta CDR3 regions. The clones in this table, taken by TCRdb from immuneACCESS, are in-frame only. Not every clone is retained; where verified, under half of the shortfall comes from an unresolved V gene, and the cause of the rest is unknown. This sample lists about 77,000 clones; approximately 83% were detected once. Under 0.75% of the sample goes to the ten largest clones.

V is cut by 1 base and J by 3 bases, and the space between the germline ends is 13 bases. There are 15 amino acids in the CDR3, from cysteine to phenylalanine inclusive. Only the CDR3 part of the read is kept: 45 bases, read in frame from the first base. CDR1 SGHDT and CDR2 YYEEEE are derived from the germline V gene. With respect to this clone: There is no known antigen for this receptor. No much larger clonotype is one base removed from it; base qualities were not supplied.

The TCR sequence derives from an adult with an advanced solid tumor such as melanoma, head and neck, liver or kidney cancer. Recombination connected TRBV5-6 to TRBJ1-2; possibly the D gene is TRBD1, per 6 matching bases. The specimen comprised CD4+ or CD8+ T cells sorted from blood, sampled in a trial of the OX40 agonist ivuxolimab. The DNA sequence is given as TGTGCCAGCAGCTTGAAAGGGGGAGAGTACTATGGCTACACCTTC. Its product reads: CASSLKGGEYYGYTF.